This T cell receptor beta chain stems from a study of T cells after yellow fever vaccination. At the level of the study: Low-cell-number fractions were prepared with SMART-Seq v4 Ultra Low Input.

As concerns this clonotype: Antigen unknown.

Conversion of TCR transcripts into cDNA relied on 5'RACE template switching, which added a universal primer site and UMIs. MiXCR, applied by TCRdb to the 5' RACE reads, yields one record per CDR3 protein. The sample lists 620,000 or so distinct CDR3 sequences; about 15% were seen once. Study conclusions and caveats: Re-detected after boosting: most primary clones, 96% of CD4 and 80% to 90% of CD8. Peaking on day 5 versus 15, the secondary response was faster but weaker.

This CDR3 spans 15 amino acids. The V segment lost 4 bases and the J segment 2 bases; nucleotides outside the gene matches: 3. Germline V lookup: CDR1 MNHEY, CDR2 SMNVEV (reference sequence). The TCR comes from a young man who received the YFV17D yellow fever vaccine. The sample consisted of PBMCs, taken 4 to 5 days after the first yellow fever vaccination. This chain uses TRBV27 with TRBJ1-2; 11 bases fit TRBD1. The CDR3 spells CASSYWTGGNYGYTF. The CDR3 DNA reads TGTGCCAGCAGTTACTGGACAGGGGGCAACTATGGCTACACCTTC.